This TCR beta chain came from a study of T cells in Graves' hyperthyroidism and ophthalmopathy. Amplification of TCR beta CDR3 regions used RNA as the template. TCR CDR3 underwent first-round RT-PCR with the HTBI primer set. One entry per CDR3 protein, called by TCRdb with MiXCR from the multiplex PCR reads. The repertoire has 400,000 or so distinct CDR3 sequences, about 15% of them found once; the top ten carry about 20%. This clonotype was counted ten times or more. What it binds is not known. Study outcomes and limitations: Among thyroid clonotypes expanded above 0.001, most also appeared in blood.

V was pared by 8 bases and J by 0 bases, with 10 bases between. Germline V gene data show CDR1 as LGHDT and CDR2 as YNNKEL (reference sequence). The CDR3 totals 13 residues. A NOSPECS grade of at least 4, a Clinical Activity Score of at least 3 and duration under 3 months were recorded in ophthalmopathy patients. The source is a woman in her twenties or thirties with Graves' ophthalmopathy. The sample was blood. V and J are TRBV3-1 and TRBJ1-2; TRBD1 is a possible D gene (5 bases). The CDR3 DNA reads TGTGCCAGCTCACGACAGCCTAACTATGGCTACACCTTC. It encodes CASSRQPNYGYTF.